What follows describes a single TCR beta chain. These data belong to a study of blood T cell repertoires in COVID-19. Study-level background: Specimens from acute and convalescent COVID-19 originated in the United States, Italy and Spain. PBMCs, B-cell-depleted T cells, or T cells provided the cDNA or gDNA that made up the material.

In the original workflow: Estimation of nucleated cell counts was performed using reference gene primer amplification. Sequencing was performed with immunoSEQ multiplex PCR; in TCRdb, only in-frame clones are kept and a portion is missing. That table supplies the V and J calls and clone size; D and trimming were determined from the DNA. The sample carries about 150,000 clones, around nine tenths recorded once. CDR1 is LNHDA, CDR2 SQIVND, per germline (reference sequence). After removal of 11 bases from V and 0 bases from J, the junction contained 8 bases not matched to a gene. CDR3 size: 14 residues.

This TCR was recovered from a human donor in a cohort sampled during active COVID-19. The sample taken for sequencing was peripheral blood. V usage is TRBV19 and J usage is TRBJ1-1; TRBD1 matches at 8 bases. The DNA of the CDR3 is TGTGCCGTCAGACAGGGGTTGGTGAACACTGAAGCTTTCTTT. Protein sequence: CAVRQGLVNTEAFF.